This T cell receptor beta chain was sequenced for a study of Graves' ophthalmopathy and Graves' hyperthyroidism. This clonotype was recorded many times. A junction boundary mismatches the germline segment, possibly from a read error. Beta-chain TCR CDR3 regions were amplified from RNA transcripts. HTBI primers were used in a first-round RT-PCR, which preceded a second-round multiplex PCR. From the multiplex PCR reads, TCRdb called clonotypes with MiXCR, one entry per CDR3 protein. There are 740,000 or so distinct CDR3 sequences in the sample; 40% occur only once, and 40% to 45% lies in the top ten. The sequencing input was peripheral blood. This sequence originates from an adult man with Graves' ophthalmopathy.

The CDR3 sequence is CASSYAMFNQPQHF. CDR3 coding DNA: TGTGCCAGCAGTTACGCCATGTTTAATCAGCCCCAGCATTTT. This chain links TRBV10-3 with TRBJ1-5; D ambiguous. The CDR3 has 14 amino acids. The germline CDR1 and CDR2 sequences are ENHRY and SYGVKD.